Detailed here is one T cell receptor beta chain. The germline CDR1 and CDR2 sequences are LNHDA and SQIVND (reference sequence). V was pared by 7 bases and J by 7 bases, with 8 bases of the junction left unmatched. This CDR3 spans 15 amino acids. The data were taken from a study of blood T cell repertoires in COVID-19. As for the study in general: COVID-19 samples collected from the United States, Italy and Spain covered acute and convalescent phases. From T cells, B-cell-depleted T cells, or PBMCs came the material, which was cDNA or gDNA.

Authors' data handling: Reference gene primer amplification in the assay estimated nucleated cell counts. Profiled with immunoSEQ multiplex PCR; TCRdb holds only in-frame clones, not every one. V and J calls plus clone size are reproduced from that table; the DNA served to infer D and trimming. Counted here are some 270,000 clones, around nine tenths occurring once; the ten biggest clones make up 1.5% to 2%. The chain employs TRBV19 and TRBJ1-6; 9 positions agree with TRBD1. What was sequenced was peripheral blood. The source of this sequence is a woman aged 60-70 years who had recovered from COVID-19. This chain's CDR3 is CASKPSGTGNSPLHF. The DNA of the CDR3 is TGTGCCAGTAAGCCCTCCGGGACAGGGAATTCACCCCTCCACTTT.